The 32 T cell receptor beta chains listed next were all sequenced from one sample in a study of T cell responses to AZD1222 COVID-19 vaccine. Sequenced by immunoSEQ multiplex PCR; TCRdb stores in-frame clones only, minus some. The sample yields some 150,000 clones, roughly 94% seen once. Sequenced material: peripheral blood, taken on day 0 of AZD1222 vaccination. The receptors derive from an adult in good health.

The chain uses TRBV7-3 and TRBJ1-2; perhaps TRBD1 as D (6 bases). Germline-derived CDR1 and CDR2 are SGHTA and FQGTGA. The CDR3 is 16 residues long. Trimming removed 5 bases from V and 5 bases from J, with 21 bases in between. The CDR3 DNA is TGTGCCAGCAGCCCCCATAGGTTGGCAGGGGAGTATGGCTACACCTTC. It yields the protein CASSPHRLAGEYGYTF.

The V gene is TRBV5-4, the J gene TRBJ2-2; D is undetermined. The V end lost 4 bases, the J end lost 7 bases, and 20 bases lay between the germline ends. Germline V gene data show CDR1 as SGHNT and CDR2 as YYREEE (reference sequence). This CDR3 region has 16 residues. Here the CDR3 reads CASSAPPPAPRGELFF. The CDR3 region has the DNA TGTGCCAGCAGCGCACCCCCGCCGGCGCCCCGCGGGGAGCTGTTTTTT.

This clone was seen a single time. The rearrangement links TRBV5-8 to TRBJ2-2; D remains unclear. CDR3 length equals 14 residues. The V and J ends lost 0 bases and 4 bases respectively, with 7 bases between them. Germline loops: CDR1 SGHTS, CDR2 YDEGEE. The CDR3 is CASSLGVGTGELFF. The CDR3 nucleotides read TGTGCCAGCAGCTTGGGGGTTGGCACCGGGGAGCTGTTTTTT.

The CDR3 bases are TGTGCCAGTAACGCTTGGGGTGAAGAGACCCAGTACTTC. Its protein is CASNAWGEETQYF. This sequence joins TRBV19 and TRBJ2-5; no definite D call. The CDR3 runs to 13 residues. Germline CDR1 is LNHDA and CDR2 is SQIVND (reference sequence). Trimming left V 7 bases short and J 3 bases short, with 12 bases between. Full variable domain (outside the CDR3, taken from reference TRBV19 and TRBJ2-5): DGGITQSPKYLFRKEGQNVTLSCEQNLNHDAMYWYRQDPGQGLRLIYYSQIVNDFQKGDIAEGYSVSREKKESFPLTVTSAQKNPTAFYLCASNAWGEETQYFGPGTRLLVL.

V is TRBV27 and J is TRBJ1-6; maybe TRBD1 (6 bases). The CDR3 covers 16 residues. The germline V and J ends were trimmed by 3 bases and 7 bases, with 16 bases remaining between them. CDR1 is MNHEY and CDR2 is SMNVEV in the germline V gene (reference sequence). The CDR3 sequence is CASSFNQGGLNSPLHF. The CDR3 DNA sequence: TGTGCCAGCAGTTTTAACCAAGGGGGTTTGAATTCACCCCTCCACTTT.

This chain connects TRBV7-8 to TRBJ1-1; D is uncertain. Trimming stripped 5 bases from V and 5 bases from J, with 9 bases between. Germline CDR1 and CDR2: SGHVS and FQNEAQ. The CDR3 contains 12 residues. The CDR3 DNA sequence: TGTGCCAGCAGCCGTAGGACGACTGAAGCTTTCTTT. This gives the protein CASSRRTTEAFF.

The chain combines TRBV20-1 with TRBJ2-1, with D possibly TRBD2 on 5 matching bases. This CDR3 comprises 14 residues. Trimming removed 3 bases from V and 0 bases from J, with 9 bases in between. Germline CDR1 DFQATT, CDR2 SNEGSKA (reference sequence). The CDR3: CSASPGSSYNEQFF. The CDR3 DNA reads TGCAGTGCTAGTCCTGGGAGCTCCTACAATGAGCAGTTCTTC.

This chain joins TRBV28 and TRBJ2-1; 10 positions agree with TRBD2. Per germline, CDR1 MDHEN and CDR2 SYDVKM. The CDR3 sequence is 16 residues long. Trimming removed 6 bases from V and 4 bases from J; junction bases left unmatched: 9. The CDR3 coding sequence is TGTGCCAGCAGCTCCCAGAGCGGGGGGGATTACAATGAGCAGTTCTTC. Its protein product is CASSSQSGGDYNEQFF.

The rearrangement links TRBV2 to TRBJ2-1; 9 bases match TRBD2. V was clipped by 7 bases and J by 4 bases; unmatched bases: 8. The CDR3 runs 15 residues. Germline V gene sequence: CDR1 SNHLY, CDR2 FYNNEI. The CDR3 loop is CASKDSGGYYNEQFF. DNA of the CDR3: TGTGCCAGCAAGGATAGCGGGGGATATTACAATGAGCAGTTCTTC.

This chain connects TRBV10-3 to TRBJ1-2; possible D gene TRBD1, 6 bases. Germline V gives CDR1 ENHRY, CDR2 SYGVKD. The CDR3 length is 12 residues. The germline V and J ends were trimmed by 10 bases and 1 base, with 10 bases remaining between them. In DNA, the CDR3 is TGTGCCACCGAGGGGGGTAACTATGGCTACACCTTC. Amino acid sequence: CATEGGNYGYTF.

The V and J genes are TRBV4-1 and TRBJ1-5; 7 nucleotides agree with TRBD1. V lost 4 bases to trimming and J lost 3 bases; unmatched junction nucleotides: 12. The CDR3 consists of 17 residues. The germline gives CDR1 MGHRA, CDR2 YSYEKL. The CDR3 loop is CASSPNPDRAYNQPQHF. DNA for the CDR3: TGCGCCAGCAGCCCAAACCCCGACAGGGCGTACAATCAGCCCCAGCATTTT.

The chain employs TRBV2 and TRBJ1-5; D gene ambiguous. The CDR3 covers 14 residues. The V and J ends lost 1 base and 1 base respectively, with 5 bases between them. Germline V gene data show CDR1 as SNHLY and CDR2 as FYNNEI. The CDR3, as DNA: TGTGCCAGCAGTGAAGTTCAGAGCAATCAGCCCCAGCATTTT. Translating gives CASSEVQSNQPQHF.

The chain combines TRBV7-6 with TRBJ2-5; D gene ambiguous. Per the germline V gene, CDR1 is SGHVS and CDR2 is FNYEAQ. V lost 4 bases and J lost 7, with 16 bases in between. The CDR3 extends over 14 amino acids. The CDR3 loop is CASSSRTGARTQYF. CDR3 bases: TGTGCCAGCAGCTCCCGGACGGGTGCCAGGACCCAGTACTTC.

The chain joins TRBV28 to TRBJ1-4; tentative D call: TRBD1 (5 bases). V was shortened by 8 bases and J by 5 bases, with 15 bases between the two germline ends. This CDR3 contains 14 residues. The V gene's germline CDR1 is MDHEN and CDR2 SYDVKM. The CDR3 sequence: CASGSIGVNEKLFF. The CDR3 DNA sequence: TGTGCCAGCGGTAGCATAGGGGTGAATGAAAAACTGTTTTTT.

This rearrangement joins TRBV2 to TRBJ2-1; a weak D match, TRBD2 (6 bases). The CDR3 contains 13 residues. With 4 bases removed from V and 12 bases from J, the gap between germline ends came to 16 bases. Per germline, CDR1 SNHLY and CDR2 FYNNEI. This CDR3 is CASSGTGEKRQFF. The CDR3 nucleotides are TGTGCCAGCAGTGGGACGGGGGAAAAGCGGCAGTTCTTC.

This chain joins TRBV1 and TRBJ2-2; the D call in the table, TRBD2, was not verified against the DNA. TRBV1 constitutes a pseudogene. CDR3 length: 17 amino acids. The CDR3 region has the DNA TGCACCAGCAGCCAAGTGAAGATAGCGGGGGGGACCGGGGAGCTGTTTTTT. It is translated as CTSSQVKIAGGTGELFF.

Comments on this clone: In this CDR3 the conserved last residue, phenylalanine or tryptophan, is missing, so a read error is likely. It is unclear where the CDR3 begins or ends on the DNA, so no DNA is shown, and the CDR3 is as TCRdb lists it. J is TRBJ2-4 and V is TRBV12-5; TRBD1, the table's D call, was not compared with the DNA. The length of the CDR3 is 11 amino acids, counting both ends. Germline V gene sequence: CDR1 LGHNT, CDR2 FRNRAP. This CDR3 reads CASGRRDRGRG.

V usage is TRBV28 and J usage is TRBJ1-1, with TRBD1 as a possible D gene (6 bases). The germline V gene encodes CDR1 MDHEN and CDR2 SYDVKM. The CDR3 spans 15 residues. The germline V and J ends were trimmed by 5 bases and 5 bases, with 18 bases remaining between them. The CDR3 is CASSLMGGRGTEAFF. In nucleotides, the CDR3 is TGTGCCAGCAGTCTTATGGGGGGCCGGGGTACTGAAGCTTTCTTT. Drawing the rest from reference TRBV28 and TRBJ1-1, the complete variable domain is DVKVTQSSRYLVKRTGEKVFLECVQDMDHENMFWYRQDPGLGLRLIYFSYDVKMKEKGDIPEGYSVSREKKERFSLILESASTNQTSMYLCASSLMGGRGTEAFFGQGTRLTVV.

The chain combines TRBV10-3 with TRBJ1-1, with D possibly matching TRBD1 (6 bases). Deletions cut 4 bases from V and 1 base from J, with 16 bases between. The CDR3 has 16 residues. Germline V gene lookup returns CDR1 ENHRY and CDR2 SYGVKD. This CDR3 reads CAISVDTAGANTEAFF. The CDR3 coding sequence is TGTGCCATCAGTGTCGACACGGCGGGGGCGAACACTGAAGCTTTCTTT.

V and J are TRBV7-2 and TRBJ1-4; tentatively, D is TRBD1 (6 bases). The CDR3 has 18 amino acids. V was clipped by 6 bases and J by 5 bases, with 25 bases between them. Germline V gene lookup returns CDR1 SGHTA and CDR2 FQGNSA. CDR3 sequence reads: CASSSPPYYREENEKLFF. In nucleotides, the CDR3 is TGTGCCAGCAGTTCACCCCCTTACTACAGGGAAGAAAATGAAAAACTGTTTTTT.

This chain uses TRBV19 with TRBJ2-3, with D possibly being TRBD1 (6 bases). Per germline, CDR1 LNHDA and CDR2 SQIVND (reference sequence). The CDR3 totals 15 residues. Trimming pared 5 bases from V and 0 bases from J, leaving 12 bases between. CDR3 region: CASSRTDPSTDTQYF. CDR3 DNA sequence: TGTGCCAGTAGTCGGACAGACCCTAGCACAGATACGCAGTATTTT.

V usage is TRBV12-5 and J usage is TRBJ2-7; D unclear. Trimming removed 5 bases from V and 1 base from J, with 6 bases in between. This CDR3 comprises 12 residues. Germline loops: CDR1 LGHNT, CDR2 FRNRAP. CDR3 residues: CASGMDSYEQYV. The CDR3 DNA reads as TGTGCTAGTGGTATGGATTCCTACGAGCAGTACGTC.

The chain recombines TRBV23-1 with TRBJ1-3; D call uncertain. TRBV23-1 is an ORF; its function is uncertain. Trimming shortened V by 0 bases and J by 0 bases, and 18 bases separated the two germline ends. The CDR3 loop spans 19 amino acids. The CDR3 spells CASSQSCPRGSISGNTIYF. The DNA for the CDR3 is TGCGCCAGCAGTCAATCCTGTCCCCGAGGGAGTATCTCTGGAAACACCATATATTTT.

The genes are TRBV4-1 and TRBJ1-3, with D tentatively TRBD1 (5 bases). V was cut by 8 bases and J by 3 bases, with 17 bases left in between. Germline V gene data show CDR1 as MGHRA and CDR2 as YSYEKL. CDR3 size: 15 residues. The CDR3 bases are TGCGCCAGCTCGCTGGGGCAGGGAAATGGAAACACCATATATTTT. Its protein product is CASSLGQGNGNTIYF.

J is TRBJ1-5 and V is TRBV2; D gene unclear. The V gene's germline CDR1 is SNHLY and CDR2 FYNNEI. The CDR3 covers 15 residues. The ends were cut back, 3 bases at V and 3 bases at J, with 12 bases in the middle. The CDR3 region is CASSDSADHNQPQHF. The CDR3 nucleotides are TGTGCCAGCAGTGATTCGGCCGACCACAATCAGCCCCAGCATTTT.

The chain combines TRBV7-3 with TRBJ1-1; 9 nucleotides align to TRBD1. CDR1 and CDR2 (germline): SGHTA, FQGTGA. Trimming took 5 bases from V and 0 from J; bases not matched to a gene: 4. CDR3 length: 15 amino acids. CDR3 DNA: TGTGCCAGCAGCCAGACAGGGGGAATGAACACTGAAGCTTTCTTT. Residues: CASSQTGGMNTEAFF.

This clone has only one observation. This chain joins TRBV29-1 and TRBJ2-1; D remains unclear. Germline V CDR1 and CDR2: SQVTM, ANQGSEA. With 7 bases removed from V and 10 bases from J, the gap between germline ends came to 8 bases. CDR3 length: 9 amino acids. The CDR3 sequence: CSAPGEQFF. CDR3 nucleotides: TGCAGCGCGCCTGGGGAGCAGTTCTTC.

This rearrangement joins TRBV19 to TRBJ2-1; either TRBD1 or TRBD2 may supply D (6 bases each). Germline CDR1 LNHDA, CDR2 SQIVND (reference sequence). The CDR3 is made up of 14 amino acids. Trimming left V 8 bases short and J 3 bases short, with 14 bases between. The CDR3 sequence is CASAGGPGYNEQFF. DNA for the CDR3: TGTGCCAGTGCCGGGGGCCCTGGCTACAATGAGCAGTTCTTC.

CDR3 bases: TGCAGCGTTGAACTCGCGAACACCGGGGAGCTGTTTTTT. It encodes CSVELANTGELFF. J is TRBJ2-2 and V is TRBV29-1; D unresolved. Trimming removed 2 bases from V and 0 bases from J, with 4 bases in between. CDR1 and CDR2 (germline): SQVTM, ANQGSEA. The CDR3 has 13 amino acids.

V is TRBV14 and J is TRBJ2-5, with no clear D. V was pared by 1 base and J by 0 bases, with 12 bases between. Germline V CDR1 and CDR2: SGHDN, FVKESK. This CDR3 is built from 16 residues. The CDR3 protein is CASSQARAPYQETQYF. CDR3 DNA: TGTGCCAGCAGCCAAGCACGGGCTCCGTACCAAGAGACCCAGTACTTC.

CDR3 nucleotides: TGTGCCACCAGCAGAGCCCCGACAGGGGCTAATGAAAAACTGTTTTTT. It specifies CATSRAPTGANEKLFF. The chain uses TRBV15 and TRBJ1-4; TRBD1 matches 8 bases. The CDR3 loop spans 16 amino acids. CDR1 LNHNV and CDR2 YYDKDF come from the germline V gene (reference sequence). The J segment lost 3 bases and the V segment lost 1 base, leaving 4 bases of the junction unmatched. The variable domain in full, with the rest retrieved from reference TRBV15 and TRBJ1-4, is DAMVIQNPRYQVTQFGKPVTLSCSQTLNHNVMYWYQQKSSQAPKLLFHYYDKDFNNEADTPDNFQSRRPNTSFCFLDIRSPGLGDTAMYLCATSRAPTGANEKLFFGSGTQLSVL.

The chain carries TRBV3-1 (or the pseudogene TRBV3-2) and TRBJ2-5; D is unclear. Germline loops: CDR1 LGHDT, CDR2 YNNKEL (reference sequence). The V end lost 5 bases, the J end lost 2 bases, and 9 bases lay between the germline ends. There are 13 residues in the CDR3. This CDR3 is CASSGQEQETQYF. CDR3 in DNA: TGTGCCAGCAGCGGTCAGGAACAAGAGACCCAGTACTTC.